This T cell receptor beta chain is from a study of T cells in Graves' hyperthyroidism and ophthalmopathy. Study outcomes and limitations: Ophthalmopathy, which appeared later, was predicted by the model a median about 6 months before onset.

The investigators amplified TCR beta CDR3 regions from RNA transcripts. The study used the HTBI primer set for a first-round RT-PCR of the TCR CDR3. TCRdb reprocessed the multiplex PCR reads with MiXCR, giving one entry per CDR3 protein. The data show hundreds of thousands of distinct CDR3 sequences, just under 20% seen once. A remark on this clonotype: Its matching antigen is unknown. A read error may account for a junction end that differs from germline.

Germline assignment: CDR1 SGHRS and CDR2 YFSETQ. The CDR3 runs to 15 residues. The TCR sequence derives from a man aged 35-49 years with Graves' ophthalmopathy. The chain has TRBV5-1 and TRBJ2-7, with 12 nucleotides matching TRBD2. The sample taken for sequencing was blood. CDR3 amino acids: CAGSTGLAGTYEQYF. The CDR3 DNA is TGCGCCGGCAGCACCGGACTAGCGGGGACCTACGAGCAGTACTTC. Using reference TRBV5-1 and TRBJ2-7 for the parts outside the CDR3, the full variable domain is KAGVTQTPRYLIKTRGQQVTLSCSPISGHRSVSWYQQTPGQGLQFLFEYFSETQRNKGNFPGRFSGRQFSNSRSEMNVSTLELGDSALYLCAGSTGLAGTYEQYFGPGTRLTVT.